This passage covers 21 T cell receptor beta chains from one sample sequenced in a study of T cells after yellow fever vaccination. TCRdb analysed the 5' RACE reads with MiXCR anew, one entry per CDR3 protein. The data contain approximately 600,000 distinct CDR3 sequences, 12% of them seen just once; the ten biggest clones take up 14% to 15%. The sequencing used PBMCs, collected on the day of the yellow fever booster vaccination. All receptors derive from a man younger than 40 who received the YFV17D yellow fever vaccine.

The gene calls are TRBV5-1 and TRBJ2-7; unclear D gene. The CDR3 runs 15 residues. The germline gives CDR1 SGHRS, CDR2 YFSETQ. V was clipped by 0 bases and J by 4 bases, with 14 bases between them. Here the CDR3 reads CASSLGGTVRYEQYF. The CDR3 DNA reads as TGCGCCAGCAGCTTGGGGGGTACAGTACGGTACGAGCAGTACTTC.

This clonotype was seen ten or more times. The chain links TRBV13 to TRBJ2-7; D remains unclear. The length of the CDR3 is 14 residues. V was clipped by 5 bases and J by 1 base, with 12 bases between them. Germline-derived CDR1 and CDR2 are PRHDT and FYEKMQ (reference sequence). CDR3 DNA: TGTGCCAGCAGCCTCCCCGGCGGTTCCTACGAGCAGTACTTC. Translating it yields CASSLPGGSYEQYF.

The chain is built from TRBV5-4 and TRBJ2-1, with D unresolved. The ends were cut back, 4 bases at V and 6 bases at J, with 26 bases in the middle. The CDR3 is 18 amino acids. Germline loops: CDR1 SGHNT, CDR2 YYREEE (reference sequence). CDR3 in amino acids: CASSLAPFGAMMGNEQFF. The CDR3 DNA follows: TGTGCCAGCAGCCTGGCCCCCTTTGGCGCTATGATGGGCAATGAGCAGTTCTTC. The variable domain in full, completed from reference TRBV5-4 and TRBJ2-1, reads ETGVTQSPTHLIKTRGQQVTLRCSSQSGHNTVSWYQQALGQGPQFIFQYYREEENGRGNFPPRFSGLQFPNYSSELNVNALELDDSALYLCASSLAPFGAMMGNEQFFGPGTRLTVL.

This clonotype was observed a handful of times. The rearrangement links TRBV18 to TRBJ2-7; TRBD1 aligns across 7 bases. The CDR3 loop spans 17 amino acids. Per germline, CDR1 KGHSH and CDR2 LQKENI. V lost 4 bases to trimming and J lost 2 bases; unmatched junction nucleotides: 14. Here the CDR3 reads CASSRGLPGTATYEQYF. CDR3 sequence (DNA): TGTGCCAGCTCACGCGGCCTCCCCGGGACAGCGACCTACGAGCAGTACTTC.

This clonotype was seen a handful of times. The genes are TRBV20-1 and TRBJ2-1; TRBD1 is a possible D gene (5 bases). The CDR3 runs to 14 residues. V shed 0 bases and J shed 8 bases, with 14 bases lying between them. Germline V gene lookup returns CDR1 DFQATT and CDR2 SNEGSKA (reference sequence). CDR3 loop: CSAREGLRVDEQFF. DNA of the CDR3: TGCAGTGCTAGAGAGGGGCTAAGGGTCGATGAGCAGTTCTTC.

The V gene is TRBV20-1, the J gene TRBJ2-7, with TRBD2 matching 9 bases. V shed 3 bases, J shed 6 bases, and the junction held 15 bases outside the gene matches. CDR3 length: 16 amino acids. Looked up from germline, CDR1 is DFQATT and CDR2 is SNEGSKA (reference sequence). The CDR3 nucleotides are TGCAGTGCTAGCGGGGGGCGGGAGGGCCTAGCTCGCGAGCAGTACTTC. Amino acid sequence: CSASGGREGLAREQYF.

This clonotype was counted between two and nine times. This chain links TRBV20-1 with TRBJ2-7; 12 bases fit TRBD2. The CDR3 totals 15 residues. CDR1 is DFQATT, CDR2 SNEGSKA, per germline (reference sequence). V was clipped by 4 bases and J by 6 bases; unmatched bases: 10. The CDR3 protein is CSATLAGGSLGEQYF. The CDR3 nucleotides are TGCAGTGCTACGCTAGCGGGAGGGTCCTTGGGCGAGCAGTACTTC.

The rearrangement joins TRBV7-2 to TRBJ1-5; the match to TRBD1 covers 7 bases. From germline, CDR1 is SGHTA and CDR2 FQGNSA. Losses at the gene ends were 2 bases for V and 5 bases for J; bases not matched to a gene: 6. This CDR3 region has 15 residues. The CDR3 nucleotides read TGTGCCAGCAGCTTATTCGACAGGGTCGATCAGCCCCAGCATTTT. This sequence encodes CASSLFDRVDQPQHF. Together with reference TRBV7-2 and TRBJ1-5, the CDR3 gives the full variable domain: GAGVSQSPSNKVTEKGKDVELRCDPISGHTALYWYRQSLGQGLEFLIYFQGNSAPDKSGLPSDRFSAERTGGSVSTLTIQRTQQEDSAVYLCASSLFDRVDQPQHFGDGTRLSIL.

This clonotype was detected ten times or more. V and J are TRBV4-3 and TRBJ2-7; the match to TRBD1 covers 10 bases. Unmatched junction bases numbered 5, after V lost 3 bases and J lost 3 bases. Per germline, CDR1 LGHNA and CDR2 YSLEER. The CDR3 runs to 15 residues. CDR3 sequence reads: CASSHSGTGDYEQYF. For the CDR3, the DNA is TGCGCCAGCAGCCATTCCGGGACAGGGGACTACGAGCAGTACTTC.

The genes are TRBV20-1 and TRBJ1-2; 9 bases are shared with TRBD1. The CDR3 has 18 residues. The V gene's germline CDR1 is DFQATT and CDR2 SNEGSKA (reference sequence). V was clipped by 2 bases and J by 4 bases; unmatched bases: 17. CDR3 region: CSARYFLTTGTGIYGYTF. Written as DNA, the CDR3 is TGCAGTGCTAGATATTTTCTTACAACCGGGACAGGGATCTATGGCTACACCTTC.

V is TRBV4-3 and J is TRBJ2-5; D uncertain. The CDR3 extends over 13 amino acids. Per germline, CDR1 LGHNA and CDR2 YSLEER. The V and J ends lost 1 base and 3 bases respectively, with 6 bases between them. DNA of the CDR3: TGCGCCAGCAGCCAAGCCCTTAAAGAGACCCAGTACTTC. Residues: CASSQALKETQYF.

The gene calls are TRBV18 and TRBJ2-1, with D perhaps TRBD1 or TRBD2 (5 bases each). Germline V gene lookup returns CDR1 KGHSH and CDR2 LQKENI. Trimming took off 10 bases at V and 2 bases at J, with 27 bases between the two ends. This CDR3 region has 18 residues. Written as DNA, the CDR3 is TGTGCCAACCCGAGGGGAGCGGTTCACTATAGCCCCTACAATGAGCAGTTCTTC. Translation: CANPRGAVHYSPYNEQFF.

The table lists this clonotype with many counts. The chain combines TRBV9 with TRBJ1-5, with TRBD1 matching over 8 bases. Germline V lookup: CDR1 SGDLS, CDR2 YYNGEE. V shed 2 bases and J 4 bases; nucleotides not matched to a gene: 2. This CDR3 region has 14 residues. The CDR3 here is CASSVGQGNQPQHF. The CDR3 DNA is TGTGCCAGCAGCGTTGGACAGGGAAATCAGCCCCAGCATTTT.

A remark on this clonotype: Relative to the germline gene, one junction end is altered; a read error may explain this. The chain combines TRBV6-1 with TRBJ2-5, with TRBD1 as a possible D gene (5 bases). The germline CDR1 and CDR2 sequences are MNHNS and SASEGT. There are 12 residues in the CDR3. This CDR3 is CASRTDQGTQYF. CDR3 coding DNA: TGTGCCAGCAGGACAGATCAAGGGACCCAGTACTTC.

This clonotype was observed a few times. The chain is built from TRBV12-3 or TRBV12-4 and TRBJ2-1; no reliable D call. V was trimmed by 5 bases and J by 10 bases, leaving 15 bases between them. The CDR3 has 13 amino acids. Written as DNA, the CDR3 is TGTGCCAGCAGTCTAGGGTTGAGTGGGGAGCAGTTCTTC. Protein sequence: CASSLGLSGEQFF.

This clonotype was counted at least ten times. This chain links TRBV7-2 with TRBJ2-1; no definite D call. The germline CDR1 and CDR2 sequences are SGHTA and FQGNSA. The CDR3 is 16 amino acids. The V end lost 2 bases, the J end lost 4 bases, and 15 bases lay between the germline ends. This chain's CDR3 is CASSLFRTGLYNEQFF. The CDR3 DNA follows: TGTGCCAGCAGCTTATTTAGGACGGGTCTGTACAATGAGCAGTTCTTC.

The rearrangement links TRBV20-1 to TRBJ2-4, with a tentative D call TRBD2 (5 bases). The CDR3 covers 15 residues. V was shortened by 3 bases and J by 0 bases, with 12 bases between the two germline ends. Germline assignment: CDR1 DFQATT and CDR2 SNEGSKA (reference sequence). The DNA of the CDR3 is TGCAGTGCTAGGACTGGGAGCCTAGCCAAAAACATTCAGTACTTC. This sequence encodes CSARTGSLAKNIQYF.

The chain combines TRBV11-1 with TRBJ1-2, with TRBD1 as a possible D gene (5 bases). Trimming took off 3 bases at V and 0 bases at J, with 11 bases between the two ends. Germline V lookup: CDR1 SGHAT, CDR2 FQDESV (reference sequence). The CDR3 length is 15 residues. CDR3 DNA: TGTGCCAGCAGCTTGGAGGGACGGACTAACTATGGCTACACCTTC. Protein: CASSLEGRTNYGYTF.

The sample holds many counts of this clonotype. This chain connects TRBV29-1 to TRBJ1-4; D perhaps matches TRBD1 (6 bases). Germline V gene lookup returns CDR1 SQVTM and CDR2 ANQGSEA. CDR3 size: 13 residues. Trimming removed 7 bases from V and 5 bases from J, with 14 bases in between. CDR3 coding DNA: TGCAGCGCCACCGGGACATCAAATGAAAAACTGTTTTTT. It codes for CSATGTSNEKLFF.

This clonotype was detected only a few times. This chain joins TRBV12-3 or TRBV12-4 and TRBJ1-1; no firm D call. This CDR3 spans 14 amino acids. V lost 4 bases and J 5 bases, leaving 14 bases between the germline ends. Here the CDR3 reads CASSSQGLRTEAFF. CDR3 coding DNA: TGTGCCAGCAGTTCACAAGGCCTCAGGACTGAAGCTTTCTTT.

This clonotype came up a few times. The chain couples TRBV7-9 to TRBJ2-5; D could derive from TRBD1 or TRBD2 (5 bases each). The ends were cut back, 5 bases at V and 5 bases at J, with 18 bases in the middle. The V gene's germline CDR1 is SEHNR and CDR2 FQNEAQ (reference sequence). This CDR3 has 15 residues. The CDR3 loop reads CASSHRTGPRETQYF. CDR3 in DNA: TGTGCCAGCAGCCACCGGACGGGACCGCGGGAGACCCAGTACTTC.